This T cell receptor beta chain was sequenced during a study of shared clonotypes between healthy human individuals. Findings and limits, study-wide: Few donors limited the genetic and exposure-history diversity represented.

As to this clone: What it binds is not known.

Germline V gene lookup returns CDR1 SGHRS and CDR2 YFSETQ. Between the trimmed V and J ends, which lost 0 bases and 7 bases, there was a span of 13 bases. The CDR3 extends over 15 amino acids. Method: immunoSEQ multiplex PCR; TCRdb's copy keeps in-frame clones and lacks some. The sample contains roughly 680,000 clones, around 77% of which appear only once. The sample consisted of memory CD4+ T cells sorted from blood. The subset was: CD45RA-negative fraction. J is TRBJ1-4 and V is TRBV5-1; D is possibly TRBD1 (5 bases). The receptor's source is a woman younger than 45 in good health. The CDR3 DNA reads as TGCGCCAGCAGCTTGGGAGTGGGGGATATTGAAAAACTGTTTTTT. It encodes CASSLGVGDIEKLFF.